This T cell receptor (beta chain) is drawn from a study of siplizumab effects on memory and regulatory T cells. Findings and limits, study-wide: Memory T cells appeared less diverse than naive cells, which seemed to contribute substantially to alloresponse. Only a minority of proliferating CD4+ or CD8+ clones had an assignable naive or memory phenotype, with roughly 75-96% lacking one. Few alloreactive clones mapped to unstimulated subsets.

As for this clone: Its matching antigen is unknown.

Produced via immunoSEQ multiplex PCR; TCRdb's table is partial and in-frame only. The table lists some 88,000 clones, approximately 90% of them singletons. The source of this sequence is a human donor in good health. Sequences were obtained from CD4+ T cells sorted from blood.

CDR3 coding DNA: TGTGCCAGCAGCCGATGGGGACTTCTGTGGAATGAGCAGTTCTTC. Translated: CASSRWGLLWNEQFF. The chain carries TRBV5-6 and TRBJ2-1; possible D gene TRBD2, 6 bases. The CDR3 is 15 residues long. The germline V gene has CDR1 SGHDT and CDR2 YYEEEE. The V gene lost 4 bases and the J gene lost 7 bases, with 18 bases spanning the gap.